The 12 T cell receptor beta chains below were found in one sample sequenced in a study of blood T cell repertoires in COVID-19. This table comes from immunoSEQ multiplex PCR, and its TCRdb copy is limited to in-frame clones, with some not included. Of about 58,000 clones listed, 70% to 90% were seen once; the top ten hold around a third. Sequenced sample: peripheral blood. The receptors were sampled from a man in his sixties with COVID-19, enrolled during active disease.

This chain connects TRBV9 to TRBJ2-3; a weak D match, TRBD1 (6 bases). The CDR3 runs to 14 residues. The germline CDR1 and CDR2 sequences are SGDLS and YYNGEE. V was clipped by 3 bases and J by 0 bases, with 8 bases between them. CDR3 nucleotides: TGTGCCAGCAGCGCGGGACACAGCACAGATACGCAGTATTTT. Translated: CASSAGHSTDTQYF.

The sample holds one count of this clone. The J gene is TRBJ2-1, the V gene TRBV2; 10 positions agree with TRBD2. J lost 0 bases, V lost 4 bases, and 6 bases had no gene match. CDR3 length: 17 residues. Germline assignment: CDR1 SNHLY and CDR2 FYNNEI. The CDR3 sequence: CASSVGLAGASYNEQFF. CDR3 sequence (DNA): TGTGCCAGCAGTGTTGGTCTAGCGGGGGCCTCCTACAATGAGCAGTTCTTC.

This chain connects TRBV2 to TRBJ1-5; possible D gene TRBD1, 6 bases. CDR1 and CDR2 from the germline V gene are SNHLY and FYNNEI. V gave up 7 bases and J gave up 4 bases, with 11 bases separating them. The CDR3 is 13 amino acids. The CDR3 protein is CASTRTENQPQHF. The CDR3 DNA reads as TGTGCCAGCACGAGGACAGAAAATCAGCCCCAGCATTTT.

As concerns this clone: Other DNA sequences in this sample translate to the same CDR3. The V call is TRBV15, the J call TRBJ2-7; maybe TRBD2 (6 bases). The CDR3 is made up of 16 amino acids. The germline gives CDR1 LNHNV, CDR2 YYDKDF (reference sequence). V was trimmed by 2 bases and J by 3 bases, leaving 17 bases between them. CDR3 bases: TGTGCCACCAGCAGAAGCGGGTCTGGGACGGACTACGAGCAGTACTTC. Amino acid sequence: CATSRSGSGTDYEQYF.

In the case of this clone: At one end, the junction sequence differs from germline, possibly due to a read error. The gene calls are TRBV9 and TRBJ2-7; 8 bases are a match to TRBD1. CDR1 and CDR2 from the germline V gene are SGDLS and YYNGEE. The CDR3 is 13 amino acids. The chain's CDR3 is CASGRTGSSEQYF. The CDR3, as DNA: TGTGCCAGCGGTCGGACAGGGTCCTCCGAGCAGTACTTC.

The genes are TRBV19 and TRBJ2-1; 7 bases align to TRBD2. J was trimmed by 6 bases and V by 7 bases; bases with no gene match: 9. Per germline, CDR1 LNHDA and CDR2 SQIVND (reference sequence). CDR3 length equals 14 residues. The CDR3 region is CASNPSGGANEQFF. The DNA for the CDR3 is TGTGCCAGTAACCCTAGCGGAGGGGCCAATGAGCAGTTCTTC.

V usage is TRBV10-3 and J usage is TRBJ2-7, with 7 bases fitting TRBD1. There are 15 residues in the CDR3. V lost 7 bases to trimming and J lost 4 bases; unmatched junction nucleotides: 13. Germline assignment: CDR1 ENHRY and CDR2 SYGVKD. As DNA, the CDR3 is TGTGCCATCAACGACAGGGCCGACGAAAAGTACGAGCAGTACTTC. This codes for CAINDRADEKYEQYF.

This chain connects TRBV19 to TRBJ1-1; 8 nucleotides match TRBD1. Losses at the gene ends were 4 bases for V and 4 bases for J; bases not matched to a gene: 8. CDR3 length: 15 residues. The germline CDR1 and CDR2 sequences are LNHDA and SQIVND (reference sequence). The CDR3 coding sequence is TGTGCCAGTAGTAACGGACAGGGAAGGGGCACTGAAGCTTTCTTT. Encoded protein: CASSNGQGRGTEAFF.

Only one count was recorded for this clone. The chain combines TRBV3-1 (or the pseudogene TRBV3-2) with TRBJ1-2; TRBD1 matches 7 bases. This CDR3 has 14 residues. The germline CDR1 and CDR2 sequences are LGHDT and YNNKEL (reference sequence). After removal of 8 bases from V and 1 base from J, the junction contained 7 bases not matched to a gene. The CDR3 loop reads CASRMAGGNYGYTF. CDR3 in DNA: TGTGCCAGCCGTATGGCAGGGGGTAACTATGGCTACACCTTC.

The V and J genes are TRBV9 and TRBJ1-1, with a weak D call TRBD1 (6 bases). V dropped 2 bases and J dropped 3 bases, with 17 bases sitting between them. Germline loops: CDR1 SGDLS, CDR2 YYNGEE. CDR3 length: 16 residues. The CDR3 loop is CASSVSPGKGDTEAFF. The CDR3 nucleotides are TGTGCCAGCAGCGTCTCACCAGGGAAGGGGGACACTGAAGCTTTCTTT.

This sequence joins TRBV11-3 and TRBJ2-1, with 10 bases fitting TRBD1. V lost 1 base, J lost 10 bases, and 4 bases stayed unmatched. The CDR3 has 14 amino acids. Germline V gene data show CDR1 as SGHNT and CDR2 as YENEEA. This CDR3 is CASSLVGQGTEQFF. Written as DNA, the CDR3 is TGTGCCAGCAGCTTAGTGGGACAGGGGACCGAGCAGTTCTTC.

This chain's CDR3 is CASSLDFGHEAFF. The CDR3 bases are TGTGCCAGCAGCTTAGATTTTGGGCATGAAGCTTTCTTT. The chain is built from TRBV11-3 and TRBJ1-1; D is uncertain. CDR3 size: 13 residues. CDR1 and CDR2 from the germline V gene are SGHNT and YENEEA. V lost 0 bases and J 7 bases, leaving 9 bases between the germline ends. Looking up the rest from reference TRBV11-3 and TRBJ1-1 gives the full variable domain: EAGVVQSPRYKIIEKKQPVAFWCNPISGHNTLYWYLQNLGQGPELLIRYENEEAVDDSQLPKDRFSAERLKGVDSTLKIQPAELGDSAVYLCASSLDFGHEAFFGQGTRLTVV.